These T cell receptor beta chains were read from a single sample in a study of human T cells and chemical hapten exposure. Each CDR3 protein is one row after TCRdb ran MiXCR on the RACE reads. The sample records roughly 150,000 distinct CDR3 sequences, roughly 12% being singletons. The sequencing used whole blood, collected in connection with sensitization to the hapten diphenylcyclopropenone (DPC). Every receptor here comes from a woman in her forties or fifties with alopecia areata. Some clones in this sample may be carry-over from other donors' samples. Both conserved end residues are part of each CDR3. For some rows the clone size is stated as once, few or many, or as a class when expanded; others skip it.

J,V,size,CDR3
TRBJ2-7,TRBV5-4,many,CASSLQGASNEQYF
TRBJ1-5,TRBV28,few,CASIRTRGIGNQPQHF
TRBJ2-7,TRBV19,many,CASSTLGQHEQYF
TRBJ1-4,TRBV10-3,many,CAIRDTPNEKLFF
TRBJ2-3,TRBV5-4,few,CASFETGPSTDTQYF
TRBJ2-1,TRBV7-9,.,CASSPDLPGTSDNEQFF
TRBJ2-4,TRBV29-1,few,CSVAKSNIQYF
TRBJ1-5,TRBV7-2,.,CASSLASLRNNQPQHF
TRBJ2-5,TRBV4-2,few,CASSLSDQETQYF
TRBJ1-1,TRBV30,.,CAWRGTEAFF
TRBJ1-2,TRBV11-2,few,CASSPTGGVYGYTF
TRBJ2-1,TRBV20-1,.,CSAETREYSNEQFF
TRBJ1-1,TRBV5-1,.,CASSFGKGATEAFF
TRBJ2-5,TRBV11-3,.,CASSLDDEGPQETQYF
TRBJ2-7,TRBV5-5,few,CASSLALMGAYEQYF
TRBJ1-1,TRBV12-3/TRBV12-4,few,CASIPQRGAGVNTEAFF
TRBJ2-7,TRBV20-1,.,CSARAQGLAGGGYEQYF
TRBJ2-7,TRBV12-3/TRBV12-4,.,CASSPQTATYEQYF
TRBJ2-7,TRBV10-3,.,CAIRAGTDSYEQYF
TRBJ2-1,TRBV4-3,few,CASSQERLGGGEQFF
TRBJ1-5,TRBV6-2/TRBV6-3,.,CASSSFRDSNQPQHF